A single sample is the source of the 11 T cell receptor beta chains below, sequenced in a study of T cell responses to AZD1222 COVID-19 vaccine. Clones were sequenced by immunoSEQ multiplex PCR, and TCRdb holds only the in-frame ones, with some missing. The sample lists over 150,000 clones, 88% occurring once. This material consisted of peripheral blood, taken 28 days after the second AZD1222 dose. The source is an adult who received the AZD1222 COVID-19 vaccine.

The V call is TRBV6-2 or TRBV6-3, the J call TRBJ1-3; 7 bases align to TRBD1. Trimming removed 5 bases from V and 3 bases from J; junction bases left unmatched: 4. Germline CDR1 and CDR2: MNHEY and SVGEGT. This CDR3 has 14 residues. CDR3 coding DNA: TGTGCCAGCAGTCCCGGGACAGTTGGAAACACCATATATTTT. Protein sequence: CASSPGTVGNTIYF.

CDR3 DNA: TGTGCCAGCAGCCGAGATTATAGCGGGGTGAACACCGGGGAGCTGTTTTTT. This gives the protein CASSRDYSGVNTGELFF. The chain is built from TRBV3-1 (or the pseudogene TRBV3-2) and TRBJ2-2; 8 nucleotides align to TRBD2. The CDR3 covers 17 residues. J lost 1 base, V lost 4 bases, and 8 bases had no gene match. Germline-derived CDR1 and CDR2 are LGHDT and YNNKEL (reference sequence).

The chain carries TRBV5-1 and TRBJ2-6; D is ambiguous. Trimming left V 7 bases short and J 4 bases short, with 12 bases between. CDR3 length: 14 amino acids. The germline V gene has CDR1 SGHRS and CDR2 YFSETQ. The CDR3 region has the DNA TGCGCCAGCCGCATGGCAACAGGGGCCAACGTCCTGACTTTC. This codes for CASRMATGANVLTF.

The J gene is TRBJ1-4, the V gene TRBV19; unclear D gene. Deletions cut 4 bases from V and 10 bases from J, with 7 bases between. This CDR3 has 11 residues. Germline-derived CDR1 and CDR2 are LNHDA and SQIVND (reference sequence). Here the CDR3 DNA reads TGTGCCAGTAGTAGGAGCGCAAAACTGTTTTTT. Translation gives CASSRSAKLFF.

This clone was counted once. The chain recombines TRBV7-2 with TRBJ1-5, with D perhaps matching TRBD1 (5 bases). The CDR3 sequence is 16 residues long. CDR1 and CDR2 (germline): SGHTA, FQGNSA. The V gene lost 0 bases and the J gene lost 4 bases, with 13 bases spanning the gap. This CDR3 reads CASSLAAGLNNQPQHF. In DNA form, the CDR3 reads TGTGCCAGCAGCTTAGCTGCAGGGCTAAATAATCAGCCCCAGCATTTT.

V gene TRBV7-9 combines with J gene TRBJ2-7; possibly TRBD2 for D (6 bases). V was trimmed by 7 bases and J by 10 bases, leaving 20 bases between them. The V gene's germline CDR1 is SEHNR and CDR2 FQNEAQ (reference sequence). The CDR3 sequence is 13 residues long. The CDR3 loop is CASKGGSEGRQYF. The CDR3 region has the DNA TGTGCCAGCAAGGGAGGTTCAGAGGGACGACAGTACTTC.

The genes are TRBV3-1 (or the pseudogene TRBV3-2) and TRBJ2-6; 8 nucleotides match TRBD1. The germline V gene encodes CDR1 LGHDT and CDR2 YNNKEL (reference sequence). The trim removed 3 bases at V and 0 bases at J, leaving 10 bases unmatched. The CDR3 covers 19 residues. This CDR3 is CASSQLSGGLNSGANVLTF. DNA of the CDR3: TGTGCCAGCAGCCAGCTCTCAGGGGGCCTAAACTCTGGGGCCAACGTCCTGACTTTC.

The chain recombines TRBV4-3 with TRBJ1-6; TRBD1 is a possible D gene (6 bases). This CDR3 has 18 amino acids. The germline V gene has CDR1 LGHNA and CDR2 YSLEER. V lost 0 bases, J lost 10 bases, and 22 bases lay in between. In DNA, the CDR3 is TGCGCCAGCAGCCAAGATCATCCCGGAACAGGGTCCGGGTCACCCCTCCACTTT. Translated, it gives CASSQDHPGTGSGSPLHF.

V is TRBV6-5 and J is TRBJ2-7; the D is unclear. The CDR3 runs 10 residues. The V and J ends lost 8 bases and 7 bases respectively, with 9 bases between them. Germline V CDR1 and CDR2: MNHEY, SVGAGI. CDR3 sequence (DNA): TGTGCCAGCGGCGAACGGGAGCAGTACTTC. It encodes CASGEREQYF.

The chain couples TRBV27 to TRBJ2-1; 7 bases are shared with TRBD1. Germline trimming cut 7 bases from V and 10 bases from J; bases unmatched to any gene: 13. The CDR3 length is 14 residues. From germline, CDR1 is MNHEY and CDR2 SMNVEV (reference sequence). Here the CDR3 reads CASIALQGLGEQFF. The CDR3 nucleotides read TGTGCCAGCATCGCCTTACAGGGGCTAGGGGAGCAGTTCTTC.

V gene TRBV12-5 combines with J gene TRBJ1-3; TRBD1 agrees at 9 bases. The CDR3 is 15 residues long. Germline values: CDR1 LGHNT, CDR2 FRNRAP. The V and J ends lost 3 bases and 4 bases, in that order; junction bases with no gene match: 4. The CDR3 region is CASGLTGGTGNTIYF. DNA for the CDR3: TGTGCTAGTGGTTTAACAGGGGGCACGGGAAACACCATATATTTT.